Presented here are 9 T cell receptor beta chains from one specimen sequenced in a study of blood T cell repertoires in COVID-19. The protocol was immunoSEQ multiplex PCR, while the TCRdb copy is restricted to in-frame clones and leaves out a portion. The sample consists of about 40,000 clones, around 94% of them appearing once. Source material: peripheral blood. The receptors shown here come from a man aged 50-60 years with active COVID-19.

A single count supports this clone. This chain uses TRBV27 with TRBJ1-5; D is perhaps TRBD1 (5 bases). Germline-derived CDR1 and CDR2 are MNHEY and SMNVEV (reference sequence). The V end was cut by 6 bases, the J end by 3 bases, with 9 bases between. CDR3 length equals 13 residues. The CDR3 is CASRPDINQPQHF. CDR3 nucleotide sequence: TGTGCCAGCAGACCGGACATCAATCAGCCCCAGCATTTT.

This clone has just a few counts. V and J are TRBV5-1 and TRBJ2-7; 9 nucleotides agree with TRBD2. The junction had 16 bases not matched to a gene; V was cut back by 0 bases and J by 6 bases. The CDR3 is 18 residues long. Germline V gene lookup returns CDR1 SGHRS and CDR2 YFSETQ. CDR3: CASSLAGIAGDPSLEQYF. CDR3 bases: TGCGCCAGCAGCTTGGCCGGAATAGCGGGAGACCCTTCCCTCGAGCAGTACTTC.

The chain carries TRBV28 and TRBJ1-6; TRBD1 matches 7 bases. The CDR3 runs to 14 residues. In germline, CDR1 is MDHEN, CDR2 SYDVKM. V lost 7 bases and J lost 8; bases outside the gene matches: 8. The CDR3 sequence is CASNSDREDSPLHF. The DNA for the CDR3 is TGTGCCAGCAACTCCGACAGGGAGGATTCACCCCTCCACTTT.

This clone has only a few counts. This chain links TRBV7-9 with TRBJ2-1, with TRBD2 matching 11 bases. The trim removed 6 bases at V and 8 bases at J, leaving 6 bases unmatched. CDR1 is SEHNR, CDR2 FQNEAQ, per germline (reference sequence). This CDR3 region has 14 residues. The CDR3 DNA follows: TGTGCCAGCAGAACTAGCGGGAGTAAGGATGAGCAGTTCTTC. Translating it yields CASRTSGSKDEQFF.

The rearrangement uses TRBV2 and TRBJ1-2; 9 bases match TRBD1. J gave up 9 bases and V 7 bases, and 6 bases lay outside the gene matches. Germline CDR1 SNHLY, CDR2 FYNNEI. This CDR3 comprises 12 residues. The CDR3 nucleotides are TGTGCCAGCACCGGGACAGGGAGTAGCTACACCTTC. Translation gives CASTGTGSSYTF.

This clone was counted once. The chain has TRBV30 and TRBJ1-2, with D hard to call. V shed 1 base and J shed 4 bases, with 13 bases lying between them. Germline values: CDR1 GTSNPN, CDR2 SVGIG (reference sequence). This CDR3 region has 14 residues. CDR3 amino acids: CAWSAGRRIYGYTF. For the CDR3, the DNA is TGTGCCTGGAGTGCCGGAAGGCGGATCTATGGCTACACCTTC.

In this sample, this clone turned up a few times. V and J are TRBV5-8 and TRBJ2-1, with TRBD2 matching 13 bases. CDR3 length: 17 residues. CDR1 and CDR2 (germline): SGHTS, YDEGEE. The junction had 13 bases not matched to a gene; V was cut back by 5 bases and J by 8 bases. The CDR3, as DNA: TGTGCCAGCAGTCGGAGGACTAGCGGGAGTATTGAGGATGAGCAGTTCTTC. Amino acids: CASSRRTSGSIEDEQFF.

The CDR3 protein is CASSGGTGQLEYEQYF. Written as DNA, the CDR3 is TGTGCCAGTAGTGGAGGGACAGGCCAGCTTGAGTACGAGCAGTACTTC. The chain couples TRBV19 to TRBJ2-7, with 8 bases lining up with TRBD1. V dropped 5 bases and J dropped 4; count of bases not matched to a gene: 13. The CDR3 is 16 residues long. Germline assignment: CDR1 LNHDA and CDR2 SQIVND (reference sequence).

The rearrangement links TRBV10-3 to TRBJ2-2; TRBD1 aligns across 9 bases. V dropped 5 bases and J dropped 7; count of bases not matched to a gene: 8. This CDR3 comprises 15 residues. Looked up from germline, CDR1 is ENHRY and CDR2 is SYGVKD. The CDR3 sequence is CAISIQGQGNGELFF. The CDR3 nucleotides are TGTGCCATCAGTATCCAGGGACAGGGCAACGGGGAGCTGTTTTTT.